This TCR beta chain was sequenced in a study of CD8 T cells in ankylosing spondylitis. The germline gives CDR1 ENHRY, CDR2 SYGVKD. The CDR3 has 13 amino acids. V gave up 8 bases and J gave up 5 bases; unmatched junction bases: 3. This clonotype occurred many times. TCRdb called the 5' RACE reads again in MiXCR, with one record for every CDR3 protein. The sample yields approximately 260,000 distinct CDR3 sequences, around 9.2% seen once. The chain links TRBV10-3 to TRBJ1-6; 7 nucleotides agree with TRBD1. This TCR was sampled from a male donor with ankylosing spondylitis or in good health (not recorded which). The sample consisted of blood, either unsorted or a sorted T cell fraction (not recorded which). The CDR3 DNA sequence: TGTGCCATCGGAGGACAGGATAATTCACCCCTCCACTTT. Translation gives CAIGGQDNSPLHF.